This T cell receptor (beta chain) was identified during a study of blood T cell repertoires in COVID-19. Study background: The United States, Italy and Spain provided the acute and convalescent COVID-19 samples. PBMCs, B-cell-depleted T cells, or T cells were the source of the cDNA or gDNA that made up the material.

In the authors' methods: Scientists estimated how many nucleated cells there were by amplifying reference gene primers. Data came from immunoSEQ multiplex PCR; TCRdb stores just in-frame clones and leaves some out. V, J and clone size reflect that table, while D and trimming were determined from the DNA. The table lists 75,000 to 95,000 clones, 79% of them singletons, with 5% to 6% in the top ten. This clone was seen once. CDR3 length: 17 amino acids. CDR1 is SGHTA, CDR2 FQGNSA, per germline. V lost 2 bases and J 2 bases, leaving 17 bases between the germline ends. The sample taken for sequencing was peripheral blood. This receptor was identified in a woman of 80 years or more with active or convalescent COVID-19. The rearrangement joins TRBV7-2 to TRBJ2-3, with D possibly TRBD2 on 6 matching bases. CDR3 DNA sequence: TGTGCCAGCAGCTTAAACGGGTGGGCGGGGACCACAGATACGCAGTATTTT. Translation: CASSLNGWAGTTDTQYF.